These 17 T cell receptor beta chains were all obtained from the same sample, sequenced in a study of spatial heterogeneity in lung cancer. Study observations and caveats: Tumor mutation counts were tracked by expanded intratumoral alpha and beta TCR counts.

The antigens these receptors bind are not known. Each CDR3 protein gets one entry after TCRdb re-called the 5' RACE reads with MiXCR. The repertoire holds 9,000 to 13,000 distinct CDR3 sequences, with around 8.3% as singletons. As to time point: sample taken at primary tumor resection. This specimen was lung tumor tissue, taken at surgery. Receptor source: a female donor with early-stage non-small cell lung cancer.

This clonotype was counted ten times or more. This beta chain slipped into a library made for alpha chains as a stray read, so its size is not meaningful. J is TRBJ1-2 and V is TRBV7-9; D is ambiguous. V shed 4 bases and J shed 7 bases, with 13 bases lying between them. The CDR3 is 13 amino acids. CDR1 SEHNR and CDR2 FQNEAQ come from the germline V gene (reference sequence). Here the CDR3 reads CASSSLPETGYTF. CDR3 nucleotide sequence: TGTGCCAGCAGCTCCCTTCCCGAGACTGGCTACACCTTC.

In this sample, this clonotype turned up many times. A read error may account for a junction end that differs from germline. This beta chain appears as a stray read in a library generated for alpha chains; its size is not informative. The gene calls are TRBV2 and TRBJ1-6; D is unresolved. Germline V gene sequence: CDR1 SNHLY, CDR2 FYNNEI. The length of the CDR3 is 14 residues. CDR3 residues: CASREDTSWEPLHF. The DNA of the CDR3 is TGTGCCAGCAGGGAAGATACCTCTTGGGAACCCCTCCACTTT.

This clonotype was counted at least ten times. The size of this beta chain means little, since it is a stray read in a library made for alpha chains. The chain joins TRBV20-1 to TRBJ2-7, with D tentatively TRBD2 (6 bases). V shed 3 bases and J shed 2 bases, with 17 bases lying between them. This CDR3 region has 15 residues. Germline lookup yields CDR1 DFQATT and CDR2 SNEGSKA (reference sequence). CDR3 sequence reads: CSASGGMVGTYEQYF. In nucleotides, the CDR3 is TGCAGTGCTAGCGGAGGGATGGTTGGCACCTACGAGCAGTACTTC.

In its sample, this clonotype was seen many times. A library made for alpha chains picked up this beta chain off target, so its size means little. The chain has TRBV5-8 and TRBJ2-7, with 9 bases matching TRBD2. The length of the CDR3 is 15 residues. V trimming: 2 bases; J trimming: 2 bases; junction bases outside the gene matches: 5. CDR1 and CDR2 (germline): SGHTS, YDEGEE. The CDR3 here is CASSLPSGDTYEQYF. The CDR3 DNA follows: TGTGCCAGCAGCTTACCTAGCGGGGACACCTACGAGCAGTACTTC.

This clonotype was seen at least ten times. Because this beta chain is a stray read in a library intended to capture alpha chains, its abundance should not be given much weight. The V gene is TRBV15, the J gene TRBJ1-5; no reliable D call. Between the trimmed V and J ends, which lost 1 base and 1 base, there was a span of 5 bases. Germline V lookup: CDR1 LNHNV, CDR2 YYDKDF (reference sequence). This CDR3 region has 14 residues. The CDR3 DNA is TGTGCCACCAGCAGAGGAGGGAGCAATCAGCCCCAGCATTTT. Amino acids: CATSRGGSNQPQHF.

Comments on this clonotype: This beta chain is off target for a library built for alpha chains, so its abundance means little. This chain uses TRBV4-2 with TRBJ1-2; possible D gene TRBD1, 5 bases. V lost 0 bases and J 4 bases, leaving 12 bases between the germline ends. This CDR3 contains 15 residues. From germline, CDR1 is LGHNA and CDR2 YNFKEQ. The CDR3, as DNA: TGTGCCAGCAGCCAAGATCACCAGGGTAGCTATGGCTACACCTTC. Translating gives CASSQDHQGSYGYTF.

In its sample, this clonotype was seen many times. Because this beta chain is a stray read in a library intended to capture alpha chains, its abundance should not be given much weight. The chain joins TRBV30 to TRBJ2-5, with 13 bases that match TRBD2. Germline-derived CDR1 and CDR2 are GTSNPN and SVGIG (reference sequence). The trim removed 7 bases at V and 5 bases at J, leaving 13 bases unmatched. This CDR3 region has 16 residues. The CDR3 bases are TGTGCCTCCCTCGGACTAGCGGGGGCAGGTCGGGAGACCCAGTACTTC. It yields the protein CASLGLAGAGRETQYF. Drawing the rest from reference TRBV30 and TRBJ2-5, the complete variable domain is SQTIHQWPATLVQPVGSPLSLECTVEGTSNPNLYWYRQAAGRGLQLLFYSVGIGQISSEVPQNLSASRPQDRQFILSSKKLLLSDSGFYLCASLGLAGAGRETQYFGPGTRLLVL.

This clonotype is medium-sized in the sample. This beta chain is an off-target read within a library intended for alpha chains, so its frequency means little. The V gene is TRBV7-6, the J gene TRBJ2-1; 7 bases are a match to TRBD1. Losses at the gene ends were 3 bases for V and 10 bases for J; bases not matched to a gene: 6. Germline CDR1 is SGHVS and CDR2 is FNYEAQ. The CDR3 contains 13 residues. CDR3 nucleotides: TGTGCCAGCAGCTTGTACAGGGGCCGGGAGCAGTTCTTC. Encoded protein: CASSLYRGREQFF.

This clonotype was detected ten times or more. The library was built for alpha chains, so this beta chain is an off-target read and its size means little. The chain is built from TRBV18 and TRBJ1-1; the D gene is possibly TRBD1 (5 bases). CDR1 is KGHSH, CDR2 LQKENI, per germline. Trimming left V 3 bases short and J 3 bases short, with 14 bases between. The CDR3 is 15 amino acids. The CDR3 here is CASSPLKVGDTEAFF. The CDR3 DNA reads TGTGCCAGCTCACCCCTCAAGGTAGGGGACACTGAAGCTTTCTTT.

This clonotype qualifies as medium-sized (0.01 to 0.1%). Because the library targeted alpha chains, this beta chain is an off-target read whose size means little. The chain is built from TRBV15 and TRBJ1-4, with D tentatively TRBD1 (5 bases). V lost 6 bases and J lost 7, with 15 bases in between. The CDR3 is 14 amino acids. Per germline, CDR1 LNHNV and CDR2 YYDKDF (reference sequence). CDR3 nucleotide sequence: TGTGCCACCAGTCTCGGGGGATACAGTGAAAAACTGTTTTTT. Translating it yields CATSLGGYSEKLFF.

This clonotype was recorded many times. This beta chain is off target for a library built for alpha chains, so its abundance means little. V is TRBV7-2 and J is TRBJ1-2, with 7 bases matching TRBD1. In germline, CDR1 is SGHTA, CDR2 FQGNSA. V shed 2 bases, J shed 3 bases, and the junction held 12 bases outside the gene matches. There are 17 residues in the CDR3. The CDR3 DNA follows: TGTGCCAGCAGCTTAACCTCTACAGGGGCAGGAGACTATGGCTACACCTTC. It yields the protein CASSLTSTGAGDYGYTF.

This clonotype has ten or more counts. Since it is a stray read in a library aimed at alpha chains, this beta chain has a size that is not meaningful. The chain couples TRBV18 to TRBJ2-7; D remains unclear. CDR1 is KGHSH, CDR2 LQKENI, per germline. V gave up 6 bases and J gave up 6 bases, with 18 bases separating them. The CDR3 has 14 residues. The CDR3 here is CASSLAAGPSEQYF. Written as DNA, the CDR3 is TGTGCCAGCTCTCTCGCGGCCGGTCCCTCCGAGCAGTACTTC.

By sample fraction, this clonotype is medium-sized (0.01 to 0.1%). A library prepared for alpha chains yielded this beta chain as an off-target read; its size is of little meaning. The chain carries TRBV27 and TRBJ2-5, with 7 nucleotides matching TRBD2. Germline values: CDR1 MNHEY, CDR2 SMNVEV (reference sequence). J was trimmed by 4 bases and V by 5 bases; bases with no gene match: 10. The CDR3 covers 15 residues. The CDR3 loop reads CASSPVGERGETQYF. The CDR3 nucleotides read TGTGCCAGCAGTCCAGTAGGGGAGCGGGGAGAGACCCAGTACTTC.

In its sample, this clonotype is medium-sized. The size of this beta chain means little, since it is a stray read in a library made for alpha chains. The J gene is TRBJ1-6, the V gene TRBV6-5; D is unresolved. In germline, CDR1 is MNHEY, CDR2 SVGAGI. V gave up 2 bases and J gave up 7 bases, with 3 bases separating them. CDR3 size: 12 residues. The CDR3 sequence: CASSYPNSPLHF. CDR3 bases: TGTGCCAGCAGTTACCCCAATTCACCCCTCCACTTT.

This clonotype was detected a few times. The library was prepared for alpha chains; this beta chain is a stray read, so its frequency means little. The CDR3 DNA follows: TGCAGCGTCCGACAGGGAAGCACTGAAGCTTTCTTT. Translating it yields CSVRQGSTEAFF. The gene calls are TRBV29-1 and TRBJ1-1; TRBD1 agrees at 7 bases. With V trimmed by 6 bases and J by 4 bases, 5 bases remained unmatched. The CDR3 sequence is 12 residues long. CDR1 and CDR2 (germline): SQVTM, ANQGSEA.

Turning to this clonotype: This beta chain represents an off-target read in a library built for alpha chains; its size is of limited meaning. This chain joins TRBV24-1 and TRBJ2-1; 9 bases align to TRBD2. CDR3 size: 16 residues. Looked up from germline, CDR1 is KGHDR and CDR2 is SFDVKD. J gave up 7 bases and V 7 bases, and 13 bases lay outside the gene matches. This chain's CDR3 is CATSRPAGGTANEQFF. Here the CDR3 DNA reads TGTGCCACCAGCCGCCCCGCGGGGGGGACCGCGAATGAGCAGTTCTTC.

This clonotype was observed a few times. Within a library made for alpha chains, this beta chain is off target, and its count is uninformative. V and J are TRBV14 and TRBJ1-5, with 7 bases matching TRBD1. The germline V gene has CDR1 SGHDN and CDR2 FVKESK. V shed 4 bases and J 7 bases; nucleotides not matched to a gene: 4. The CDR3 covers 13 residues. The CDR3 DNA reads TGTGCCAGCAGCCGAGGACAGGCCCAGCCCCAGCATTTT. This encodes CASSRGQAQPQHF. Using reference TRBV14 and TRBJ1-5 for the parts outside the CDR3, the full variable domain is EAGVTQFPSHSVIEKGQTVTLRCDPISGHDNLYWYRRVMGKEIKFLLHFVKESKQDESGMPNNRFLAERTGGTYSTLKVQPAELEDSGVYFCASSRGQAQPQHFGDGTRLSIL.